This TCR beta chain was found in a study of blood T cell repertoires in COVID-19. The wider study: The United States, Italy and Spain provided the acute and convalescent COVID-19 samples. T cells, B-cell-depleted T cells, or PBMCs supplied cDNA or gDNA.

V lost 3 bases, J lost 3 bases, and 9 bases lay in between. The length of the CDR3 is 14 residues. Per germline, CDR1 LNHDA and CDR2 SQIVND (reference sequence). Original handling: Reference gene primer amplification yielded estimated nucleated cell counts. Repertoires were generated with immunoSEQ multiplex PCR, while TCRdb's copy carries only in-frame clones and drops some. V, J and clone size are taken as reported in that table, and D and trimming were inferred from the DNA itself. This sample has tens of thousands of clones, with around nine tenths found just once. The TCR originated in a woman older than 75 with acute or convalescent COVID-19. The chain uses TRBV19 and TRBJ1-5, with unresolved D. Sequences were obtained from peripheral blood. In DNA, the CDR3 is TGTGCCAGTAGTATTGTCGGAGACAATCAGCCCCAGCATTTT. It translates to CASSIVGDNQPQHF. Supplemented by reference TRBV19 and TRBJ1-5, the full variable domain reads DGGITQSPKYLFRKEGQNVTLSCEQNLNHDAMYWYRQDPGQGLRLIYYSQIVNDFQKGDIAEGYSVSREKKESFPLTVTSAQKNPTAFYLCASSIVGDNQPQHFGDGTRLSIL.